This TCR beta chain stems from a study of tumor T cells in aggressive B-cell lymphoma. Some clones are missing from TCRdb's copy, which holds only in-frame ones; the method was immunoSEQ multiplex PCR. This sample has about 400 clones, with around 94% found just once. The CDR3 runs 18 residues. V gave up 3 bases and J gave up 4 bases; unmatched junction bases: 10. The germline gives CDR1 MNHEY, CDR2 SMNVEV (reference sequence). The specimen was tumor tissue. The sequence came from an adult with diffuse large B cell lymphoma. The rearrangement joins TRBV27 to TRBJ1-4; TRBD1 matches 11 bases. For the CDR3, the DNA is TGTGCCAGCAGTTTGTTGCGGGACAGGGGGTACTTTAATGAAAAACTGTTTTTT. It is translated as CASSLLRDRGYFNEKLFF.